This T cell receptor beta chain comes out of a study of beta chain features in type 1 diabetes. General study points: The naive, central memory and Treg TCRB repertoires looked more alike in patients than they did in healthy donors.

Sequencing targeted expressed TCRB transcripts, as all isolated RNA had been reverse transcribed. Using immunoSEQ multiplex PCR, the repertoire was profiled, and TCRdb retains in-frame clones only, with some absent. The sample has about 370,000 clones, about 14% seen once. This clone was found a few times. Its antigen is unknown. From germline, CDR1 is LGHNA and CDR2 YSLEER. The CDR3 runs to 14 residues. Trimming took 1 base from V and 8 from J; bases not matched to a gene: 3. J is TRBJ2-1 and V is TRBV4-3; the match to TRBD2 covers 9 bases. The source material was naive CD4+ T cells from blood. The origin of this receptor is a young woman in good health. CDR3 protein: CASSQGGGRDEQFF. CDR3 bases: TGCGCCAGCAGCCAAGGGGGCGGGAGGGATGAGCAGTTCTTC.